Listed below are T cell receptor beta chains from one sample, sequenced in a study of post-analysis software for immune sequencing data. MiXCR was run by TCRdb on the PCR reads, yielding one entry per CDR3 protein. Among hundreds of thousands of distinct CDR3 sequences listed, around 44% were seen once. The sequencing sample was made of blood. The receptor source for this set is a girl aged 5-17 years with multiple sclerosis. The CDR3 runs from the conserved cysteine through the conserved F or W. The D gene is left open where the match is weak. Some rows mark clone size as missing; the rest say once, few, many or name a class of expanded clone.

CDR3 protein | CDR3 DNA | V gene | clone size | J gene | D gene
CASTAFAGNQETQYF | TGTGCCAGCACAGCCTTCGCAGGCAACCAAGAGACCCAGTACTTC | TRBV18 | few | TRBJ2-5 | -
CSVVTGGYTF | TGCAGCGTGGTGACAGGAGGCTACACCTTC | TRBV29-1 | medium-sized | TRBJ1-2 | -
CAISEAGNDIQYF | TGTGCCATCAGTGAGGCGGGGAACGACATTCAGTACTTC | TRBV10-3 | once | TRBJ2-4 | -
CASSWDRAREQYF | TGTGCCAGCAGTTGGGACAGGGCTCGGGAGCAGTACTTC | TRBV6-6 | - | TRBJ2-7 | TRBD1
CASSDRGEGHNEQFF | TGTGCCAGCAGTGACAGGGGGGAGGGCCACAATGAGCAGTTCTTC | TRBV6-4 | few | TRBJ2-1 | -
CASSLTSENPYNEQFF | TGTGCCAGCAGTTTAACTAGCGAGAATCCCTACAATGAGCAGTTCTTC | TRBV12-3/TRBV12-4 | - | TRBJ2-1 | TRBD2
CASSQDPDEQFF | TGTGCCAGCAGCCAGGACCCGGATGAGCAGTTCTTC | TRBV3-1 | few | TRBJ2-1 | -
CASSTSGSGSYEQYF | TGTGCCAGCAGTACATCGGGATCGGGCTCCTACGAGCAGTACTTC | TRBV27 | - | TRBJ2-7 | -
CASSLNQGPYEQYF | TGTGCCAGCAGTTTAAATCAGGGGCCCTACGAGCAGTACTTC | TRBV12-3/TRBV12-4 | - | TRBJ2-7 | -
CASSLMGQRRTDTQYF | TGTGCCAGCAGCTTAATGGGACAGCGCCGCACAGATACGCAGTATTTT | TRBV7-9 | few | TRBJ2-3 | TRBD1
CSVMTGGGYTF | TGCAGCGTTATGACGGGGGGAGGCTACACCTTC | TRBV29-1 | - | TRBJ1-2 | -
CASSVDGQSSYNEQFF | TGTGCCAGCAGCGTAGATGGGCAGAGCTCCTACAATGAGCAGTTCTTC | TRBV9 | - | TRBJ2-1 | -
CASSLAPGSNEQFF | TGCGCCAGCAGCTTGGCCCCAGGGAGTAATGAGCAGTTCTTC | TRBV5-1 | - | TRBJ2-1 | -
CASSYSTALEKLFF | TGTGCCAGCAGTTACTCGACGGCGTTGGAAAAACTGTTTTTT | TRBV6-6 | - | TRBJ1-4 | -
CASSETTGGYNEQFF | TGTGCCAGCAGCGAAACGACAGGGGGGTACAATGAGCAGTTCTTC | TRBV7-3 | - | TRBJ2-1 | TRBD1
CSAAAGLNNEQFF | TGCAGCGCCGCGGCGGGCTTGAACAATGAGCAGTTCTTC | TRBV29-1 | - | TRBJ2-1 | -